The 32 T cell receptor beta chains listed next were all sequenced from one sample in a study of blood T cells in healthy people across ages. Sample-barcoded 5' priming and a J-beta primer mix drove a second PCR of about 6 to 12 cycles. TCRdb analysed the 5' RACE reads with MiXCR anew, one entry per CDR3 protein. The repertoire holds over 600,000 distinct CDR3 sequences, around 50% seen once, with about 26% in the top ten. Sequenced input: blood. The receptors originated from a man aged 40-49 years in good health.

V usage is TRBV11-2 and J usage is TRBJ2-5; TRBD2 might be the D (6 bases). The CDR3 length is 14 residues. The ends were cut back, 1 base at V and 7 bases at J, with 13 bases in the middle. The V gene's germline CDR1 is SGHAT and CDR2 FQNNGV. CDR3 coding DNA: TGTGCCAGCAGCTTAGCTTCCAAGGGAGGGACCCAGTACTTC. This gives the protein CASSLASKGGTQYF.

The V gene is TRBV9, the J gene TRBJ1-3; a weak D match, TRBD1 (6 bases). Germline V gene lookup returns CDR1 SGDLS and CDR2 YYNGEE. The CDR3 is 17 amino acids. Trimming took off 0 bases at V and 1 base at J, with 14 bases between the two ends. The CDR3 loop reads CASSVADGQPSGNTIYF. The DNA for the CDR3 is TGTGCCAGCAGCGTAGCTGACGGACAGCCATCTGGAAACACCATATATTTT. Full variable domain (rest looked up from reference TRBV9 and TRBJ1-3): DSGVTQTPKHLITATGQRVTLRCSPRSGDLSVYWYQQSLDQGLQFLIQYYNGEERAKGNILERFSAQQFPDLHSELNLSSLELGDSALYFCASSVADGQPSGNTIYFGEGSWLTVV.

The chain employs TRBV3-1 and TRBJ1-6; 9 nucleotides match TRBD1. There are 16 residues in the CDR3. CDR1 is LGHDT and CDR2 is YNNKEL in the germline V gene (reference sequence). The V gene end was trimmed by 1 base and the J gene end by 7 bases; junction bases not matched to a gene: 5. The DNA of the CDR3 is TGTGCCAGCAGCCAAGGCGGGACAGGGCGAAATTCACCCCTCCACTTT. It is translated as CASSQGGTGRNSPLHF.

Of note for this clonotype: The junction does not match germline at one end; this may be a read error. The chain employs TRBV12-3 or TRBV12-4 and TRBJ2-3, with D possibly called TRBD1 or TRBD2 (5 bases each). This CDR3 contains 14 residues. As DNA, the CDR3 is TGTGCCAGCAGTTACAGGCCTAGCACAGATACGCAGTATTTC. Its protein is CASSYRPSTDTQYF.

The chain has TRBV12-3 or TRBV12-4 and TRBJ2-5; 7 bases match TRBD2. The end of the DNA aligns better with TRBJ2-7, so the J call may be wrong. The CDR3 is 14 residues long. CDR3 region: CASSFGGSAYEQYF. The CDR3 coding sequence is TGTGCCAGCAGTTTTGGCGGGAGCGCCTACGAGCAGTACTTC.

The chain employs TRBV7-2 and TRBJ2-7; either TRBD1 or TRBD2 may fit D (5 bases each). The germline gives CDR1 SGHTA, CDR2 FQGNSA. V lost 4 bases, J lost 5 bases, and 15 bases lay in between. This CDR3 is 14 amino acids long. CDR3 amino acids: CASSSDRGVDEQYF. CDR3 in DNA: TGTGCCAGCAGCTCGGACCGAGGGGTCGACGAGCAGTACTTC.

This clonotype has more than one count but fewer than ten. Compared with germline, one end of the junction differs, possibly owing to a read error. V gene TRBV29-1 combines with J gene TRBJ1-1; the D gene is possibly TRBD1 (5 bases). Germline-derived CDR1 and CDR2 are SQVTM and ANQGSEA. The CDR3 is 15 amino acids. The CDR3 sequence is CSVKEAPGGNTEAFF. The CDR3 coding sequence is TGCAGCGTTAAAGAGGCTCCGGGGGGTAACACTGAAGCTTTCTTT. Full variable domain (missing parts from reference TRBV29-1 and TRBJ1-1): SAVISQKPSRDICQRGTSLTIQCQVDSQVTMMFWYRQQPGQSLTLIATANQGSEATYESGFVIDKFPISRPNLTFSTLTVSNMSPEDSSIYLCSVKEAPGGNTEAFFGQGTRLTVV.

This clonotype has just a few counts. CDR3 DNA sequence: TGTGCCAGCAAGGGTCCGGAGCGTCGGGGTACGCAGTATTTT. It codes for CASKGPERRGTQYF. V gene TRBV28 combines with J gene TRBJ2-3, with a tentative D call TRBD2 (5 bases). Trimming cost V 7 bases and J 8 bases, with 19 bases left between them. Per the germline V gene, CDR1 is MDHEN and CDR2 is SYDVKM. This CDR3 is 14 amino acids long.

This chain links TRBV6-1 with TRBJ2-1; TRBD2 matches at 7 bases. Germline-derived CDR1 and CDR2 are MNHNS and SASEGT. The junction had 16 bases not matched to a gene; V was cut back by 4 bases and J by 7 bases. CDR3 length: 17 amino acids. The DNA for the CDR3 is TGTGCCAGCAGTGCACCTGAAAATAGGAGAGCGGGGAATGAGCAGTTCTTC. Amino acids: CASSAPENRRAGNEQFF.

The rearrangement uses TRBV28 and TRBJ1-4; TRBD1 matches at 7 bases. The ends lost 6 bases at V and 2 bases at J; junction bases unmatched: 9. The germline V gene has CDR1 MDHEN and CDR2 SYDVKM. The CDR3 has 16 residues. The DNA for the CDR3 is TGTGCCAGCAGCCATGGACAGGCCTCCACTAATGAAAAACTGTTTTTT. Protein product: CASSHGQASTNEKLFF.

The genes are TRBV5-1 and TRBJ1-4; the D is unclear. Per the germline V gene, CDR1 is SGHRS and CDR2 is YFSETQ. V shed 6 bases and J shed 3 bases, with 12 bases lying between them. The CDR3 runs to 14 residues. DNA of the CDR3: TGCGCCAGCAAGGCGGAGGGCGCTAATGAAAAACTGTTTTTT. Its protein product is CASKAEGANEKLFF.

The chain links TRBV13 to TRBJ2-1, with D unresolved. V lost 5 bases, J lost 10 bases, and 15 bases lay in between. Germline V lookup: CDR1 PRHDT, CDR2 FYEKMQ (reference sequence). This CDR3 is built from 13 residues. CDR3 protein: CASSPMSDSEQFF. The DNA of the CDR3 is TGTGCCAGCAGCCCCATGAGCGATAGCGAGCAGTTCTTC.

This clonotype has just one count. The chain is built from TRBV6-1 and TRBJ2-4, with D perhaps TRBD2 (6 bases). Judging by the DNA end, TRBJ2-7 fits better; the J call may be wrong. Looked up from germline, CDR1 is MNHNS and CDR2 is SASEGT. CDR3 size: 12 residues. The CDR3 DNA reads as TGTGCCAGCAGCGCGGGGCAAAGCGAGCAGTACTTC. Protein sequence: CASSAGQSEQYF.

The rearrangement links TRBV20-1 to TRBJ2-7, with 11 bases aligning to TRBD2. V lost 6 bases, J lost 6 bases, and 10 bases stayed unmatched. This CDR3 spans 14 amino acids. Germline V CDR1 and CDR2: DFQATT, SNEGSKA (reference sequence). CDR3: CSARNSGRVSEQYF. Here the CDR3 DNA reads TGCAGTGCCAGAAATAGCGGGAGGGTCTCCGAGCAGTACTTC.

Written as DNA, the CDR3 is TGTGCCAGCAACCGTGGGGGACTACAAGAGACCCAGTACTTC. Translating it yields CASNRGGLQETQYF. The chain is built from TRBV9 and TRBJ2-5; 7 nucleotides match TRBD2. V was clipped by 6 bases and J by 2 bases; unmatched bases: 7. CDR3 size: 14 residues. From germline, CDR1 is SGDLS and CDR2 YYNGEE.

The J gene is TRBJ1-1, the V gene TRBV3-1; 8 bases are a match to TRBD1. Trimming took 3 bases from V and 6 from J; bases not matched to a gene: 6. CDR3 length: 14 residues. Germline CDR1 LGHDT, CDR2 YNNKEL (reference sequence). The CDR3, as DNA: TGTGCCAGCAGCCATAATCCAGGGGGCGCTGAAGCTTTCTTT. It translates to CASSHNPGGAEAFF.

The chain carries TRBV29-1 and TRBJ1-2; no definite D call. V shed 4 bases and J shed 0 bases, with 15 bases lying between them. The germline gives CDR1 SQVTM, CDR2 ANQGSEA. This CDR3 contains 15 residues. CDR3 sequence (DNA): TGCAGCGTTGCCCTTCGACTCTCATCTAACTATGGCTACACCTTC. Residues: CSVALRLSSNYGYTF. Complete variable domain (other parts from reference TRBV29-1 and TRBJ1-2): SAVISQKPSRDICQRGTSLTIQCQVDSQVTMMFWYRQQPGQSLTLIATANQGSEATYESGFVIDKFPISRPNLTFSTLTVSNMSPEDSSIYLCSVALRLSSNYGYTFGSGTRLTVV.

The chain combines TRBV7-9 with TRBJ2-3; tentative D call: TRBD2 (7 bases). The CDR3 spans 13 residues. Germline V gene lookup returns CDR1 SEHNR and CDR2 FQNEAQ (reference sequence). V lost 6 bases and J 5 bases, leaving 12 bases between the germline ends. CDR3 region: CASRQRGGDTQYF. In nucleotides, the CDR3 is TGTGCCAGCAGGCAAAGGGGGGGAGATACGCAGTATTTT.

This clonotype appeared many times. The rearrangement joins TRBV20-1 to TRBJ1-1, with 9 positions matching TRBD1. Germline V gives CDR1 DFQATT, CDR2 SNEGSKA (reference sequence). The CDR3 runs 14 residues. Germline trimming cut 0 bases from V and 12 bases from J; bases unmatched to any gene: 11. The CDR3 nucleotides read TGCAGTGCTAGAGATCCCGGGACAGGGATCTTCCCTTTCTTT. It is translated as CSARDPGTGIFPFF.

The table lists this clonotype with a few counts. This rearrangement joins TRBV28 to TRBJ2-1; D possibly uses TRBD1 or TRBD2 (5 bases each). The V gene lost 6 bases and the J gene lost 14 bases, with 20 bases spanning the gap. From germline, CDR1 is MDHEN and CDR2 SYDVKM. This CDR3 spans 13 amino acids. The CDR3 region is CASSNPPGRMEFF. For the CDR3, the DNA is TGTGCCAGCAGCAACCCTCCGGGACGCATGGAGTTCTTC.

This sequence joins TRBV12-3 or TRBV12-4 and TRBJ2-1, with 12 nucleotides matching TRBD2. The junction had 17 bases not matched to a gene; V was cut back by 2 bases and J by 3 bases. This CDR3 has 21 amino acids. CDR3: CASSLQLGISGLAGNYNEQFF. The CDR3 nucleotides are TGTGCCAGCAGTTTACAATTAGGCATTTCGGGACTAGCGGGTAACTACAATGAGCAGTTCTTC.

The chain carries TRBV7-2 and TRBJ1-1, with 8 bases aligning to TRBD1. J lost 1 base, V lost 6 bases, and 4 bases had no gene match. This CDR3 comprises 14 residues. CDR1 is SGHTA and CDR2 is FQGNSA in the germline V gene. The CDR3 reads CASRHDRGNTEAFF. The CDR3 region has the DNA TGTGCCAGCAGACACGACAGGGGGAACACTGAAGCTTTCTTT.

This chain joins TRBV28 and TRBJ2-2; 10 nucleotides agree with TRBD1. Per the germline V gene, CDR1 is MDHEN and CDR2 is SYDVKM. CDR3 size: 17 residues. Unmatched junction bases numbered 11, after V lost 4 bases and J lost 6 bases. The CDR3 loop is CASSSTSGTGVAGELFF. The CDR3, as DNA: TGTGCCAGCAGTTCCACCTCCGGGACAGGGGTTGCCGGGGAGCTGTTTTTT.

The chain couples TRBV7-9 to TRBJ1-2, with D perhaps TRBD1 (5 bases). Germline V gene sequence: CDR1 SEHNR, CDR2 FQNEAQ (reference sequence). V was cut by 1 base and J by 8 bases, with 14 bases left in between. This CDR3 is built from 14 residues. CDR3 sequence (DNA): TGTGCCAGCAGCTTAGGGGACGGGGGTAACGGCTACACCTTC. It translates to CASSLGDGGNGYTF. The entire variable domain, with the rest obtained from reference TRBV7-9 and TRBJ1-2, is as follows: DTGVSQNPRHKITKRGQNVTFRCDPISEHNRLYWYRQTLGQGPEFLTYFQNEAQLEKSRLLSDRFSAERPKGSFSTLEIQRTEQGDSAMYLCASSLGDGGNGYTFGSGTRLTVV.

This clonotype has just a few counts. The genes are TRBV20-1 and TRBJ2-4; 7 positions match TRBD1. With V trimmed by 5 bases and J by 15 bases, 13 bases remained unmatched. Germline V lookup: CDR1 DFQATT, CDR2 SNEGSKA (reference sequence). This CDR3 contains 12 residues. As DNA, the CDR3 is TGCAGTGCTGACAGGGAAGTGGGTTCTCGGTACTTC. Translating it yields CSADREVGSRYF.

J is TRBJ1-1 and V is TRBV5-5; tentative D call: TRBD1 (5 bases). The CDR3 runs to 16 residues. V lost 6 bases, J lost 1 base, and 19 bases lay in between. CDR1 and CDR2 from the germline V gene are SGHKS and YYEKEE (reference sequence). Here the CDR3 DNA reads TGTGCCAGCACCCCTACAACCGGGGCAGGGAACACTGAAGCTTTCTTT. Its translation is CASTPTTGAGNTEAFF.

V is TRBV7-2 and J is TRBJ1-2, with D hard to call. V dropped 1 base and J dropped 8 bases, with 14 bases sitting between them. Germline V gene sequence: CDR1 SGHTA, CDR2 FQGNSA. This CDR3 contains 14 residues. This chain's CDR3 is CASSLDGQDSGYTF. The CDR3, as DNA: TGTGCCAGCAGCTTAGATGGCCAGGACTCGGGCTACACCTTC.

The V gene is TRBV29-1, the J gene TRBJ2-3; 11 bases match TRBD1. CDR1 and CDR2 from the germline V gene are SQVTM and ANQGSEA. CDR3 length equals 14 residues. V shed 7 bases and J 4 bases; nucleotides not matched to a gene: 7. CDR3 in DNA: TGCAGCGCAACCGGGACAGGGGGAGCAGATACGCAGTATTTT. Its protein is CSATGTGGADTQYF.

This clonotype has more than one count but fewer than ten. The chain is built from TRBV7-2 and TRBJ2-5; 9 bases line up with TRBD1. The last part of the DNA fits TRBJ2-7 better; the J call may be wrong. Per germline, CDR1 SGHTA and CDR2 FQGNSA. The CDR3 length is 17 residues. CDR3 residues: CASSFSSGTGKNYEQYF. CDR3 sequence (DNA): TGTGCCAGCAGCTTCTCCTCCGGGACAGGGAAGAATTACGAGCAGTACTTC.

This clonotype has more than one count but fewer than ten. The chain is built from TRBV12-3 or TRBV12-4 and TRBJ1-4, with D unresolved. CDR3 length equals 16 residues. Trimming shortened V by 3 bases and J by 0 bases, and 11 bases separated the two germline ends. CDR3 loop: CASSLAVDATNEKLFF. The CDR3 nucleotides are TGTGCCAGCAGTTTGGCTGTGGATGCAACTAATGAAAAACTGTTTTTT.

The CDR3 bases are TGTGCCAGCAGCTCGTCCGGGACATACGGTGATACGCAGTATTTT. Its protein is CASSSSGTYGDTQYF. The chain has TRBV7-8 and TRBJ2-3, with a weak D call TRBD1 (6 bases). The CDR3 consists of 15 residues. CDR1 SGHVS and CDR2 FQNEAQ come from the germline V gene. Trimming pared 4 bases from V and 6 bases from J, leaving 17 bases between. Based on the CDR3 plus reference TRBV7-8 and TRBJ2-3, the full variable domain is GAGVSQSPRYKVAKRGQDVALRCDPISGHVSLFWYQQALGQGPEFLTYFQNEAQLDKSGLPSDRFFAERPEGSVSTLKIQRTQQEDSAVYLCASSSSGTYGDTQYFGPGTRLTVL.

This chain links TRBV15 with TRBJ2-1; 7 bases agree with TRBD2. The CDR3 totals 15 residues. The germline V gene encodes CDR1 LNHNV and CDR2 YYDKDF (reference sequence). The V gene end was trimmed by 3 bases and the J gene end by 8 bases; junction bases not matched to a gene: 10. The CDR3 reads CATSRTSRELYEQFF. The CDR3 nucleotides are TGTGCCACCAGCAGGACTAGCCGGGAGCTCTATGAGCAGTTCTTC. Full variable domain (remainder filled in from reference TRBV15 and TRBJ2-1): DAMVIQNPRYQVTQFGKPVTLSCSQTLNHNVMYWYQQKSSQAPKLLFHYYDKDFNNEADTPDNFQSRRPNTSFCFLDIRSPGLGDTAMYLCATSRTSRELYEQFFGPGTRLTVL.